The T cell receptor beta chain described here comes from a study of cytomegalovirus exposure and HLA in healthy donors. Study-level points and caveats: A later analysis by the authors found several of the most significant clusters apparently linked to common viral pathogens. The authors excluded some V segments, including TRBV6-2 and TRBV6-3, as indistinguishable. TCR beta V segments were, for the most part, productive about 87% or about 30% of the time in an earlier analysis. A later analysis showed that HLA-associated TCR beta chains had undergone more clonal expansion than equally common others.

The CDR3 is 15 residues long. Trimming shortened V by 0 bases and J by 4 bases, and 12 bases separated the two germline ends. CDR1 and CDR2 (germline): SGHTA, FQGNSA. 60 Vbeta and 13 Jbeta primers were used in PCR. Repertoires were generated with immunoSEQ multiplex PCR, while TCRdb's copy carries only in-frame clones and drops some. The sample carries roughly 170,000 clones, 80% to 85% recorded once. As for this clone: Its specificity is not known.

The chain couples TRBV7-2 to TRBJ1-1, with D possibly matching TRBD1 (5 bases). Sequencing input: PBMCs. The TCR was taken from a woman in her 30s in good health and CMV-seronegative. Here the CDR3 DNA reads TGTGCCAGCAGCTTAGCGGAGGGGTCGATCACTGAAGCTTTCTTT. It translates to CASSLAEGSITEAFF.